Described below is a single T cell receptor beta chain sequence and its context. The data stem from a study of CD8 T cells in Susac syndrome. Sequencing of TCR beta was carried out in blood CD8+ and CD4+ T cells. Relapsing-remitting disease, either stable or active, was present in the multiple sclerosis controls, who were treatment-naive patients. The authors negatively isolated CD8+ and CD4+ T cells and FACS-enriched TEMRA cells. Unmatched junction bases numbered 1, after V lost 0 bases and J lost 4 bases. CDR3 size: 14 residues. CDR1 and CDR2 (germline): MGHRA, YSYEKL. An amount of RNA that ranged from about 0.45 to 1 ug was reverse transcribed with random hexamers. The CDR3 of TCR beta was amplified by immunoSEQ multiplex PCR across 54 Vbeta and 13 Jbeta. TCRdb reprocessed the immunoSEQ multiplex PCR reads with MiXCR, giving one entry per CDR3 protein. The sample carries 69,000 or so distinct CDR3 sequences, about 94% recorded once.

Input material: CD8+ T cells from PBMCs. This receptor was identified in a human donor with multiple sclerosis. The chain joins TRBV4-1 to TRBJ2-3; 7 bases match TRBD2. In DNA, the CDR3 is TGCGCCAGCAGCCAAGAGGGGGGGTCAGATACGCAGTATTTT. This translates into CASSQEGGSDTQYF.